These 16 T cell receptor beta chains share one sample of origin, sequenced in a study of T cells in women clearing cervical HPV infection. Only in-frame clones appear in the TCRdb table, and some are missing; sequencing was by immunoSEQ multiplex PCR. This table holds about 39,000 clones. The specimen sequenced was blood buffy coat. These receptors came from a woman between 18 and 75 years old with a cervical HPV16 infection that either progressed to CIN3+ or cleared (not recorded which).

In the case of this clone: Read sequence stops 3 residues before the CDR3 end, and the germline J gene provides the missing end. This sequence joins TRBV11-2 and TRBJ2-7; TRBD1 matches at 7 bases. With V trimmed by 1 base and J by 4 bases, 4 bases remained unmatched. The length of the CDR3 is 14 residues. Germline CDR1 and CDR2: SGHAT and FQNNGV. The DNA read from the CDR3 is TGTGCCAGCAGCTTAGGTCTACAGGGGTACGAG. Protein product: CASSLGLQGYE. The entire CDR3 is CASSLGLQGYEQYF.

In regard to this clone: The read ends 3 residues shy of where the CDR3 ends; the end is completed using the germline J gene. This chain connects TRBV2 to TRBJ1-6; D uncertain. The CDR3 has 14 amino acids. The V gene lost 6 bases and the J gene lost 6 bases, with 12 bases spanning the gap. Germline lookup yields CDR1 SNHLY and CDR2 FYNNEI. CDR3 DNA (partial): TGTGCCAGCAGAATCTTCAGCGCTAATTCACCC. It translates to CASRIFSANSP. The CDR3 as a whole reads CASRIFSANSPLHF.

In the case of this clone: The CDR3 goes on 3 residues after the read ends, and that part is filled in from the germline J gene. This chain links TRBV7-9 with TRBJ1-2, with D hard to call. CDR1 is SEHNR, CDR2 FQNEAQ, per germline (reference sequence). The CDR3 covers 13 residues. The ends were cut back, 3 bases at V and 7 bases at J, with 12 bases in the middle. The DNA read from the CDR3 is TGTGCCAGCAGCTTTCCAGGAGAGACTGGC. It specifies CASSFPGETG. The whole CDR3 sequence reads CASSFPGETGYTF.

Comment on this clone: The sequence runs out 3 residues before the end of the CDR3; the remainder is reconstructed from the germline J gene. V and J are TRBV7-8 and TRBJ2-1; D remains unclear. The ends were cut back, 1 base at V and 2 bases at J, with 6 bases in the middle. Germline CDR1 reads SGHVS; CDR2 reads FQNEAQ. This CDR3 contains 14 residues. The CDR3: CASSLVPAYNEQFF. CDR3 bases read: TGTGCCAGCAGCTTAGTACCAGCCTACAATGAG. Based on the CDR3 plus reference TRBV7-8 and TRBJ2-1, the full variable domain is GAGVSQSPRYKVAKRGQDVALRCDPISGHVSLFWYQQALGQGPEFLTYFQNEAQLDKSGLPSDRFFAERPEGSVSTLKIQRTQQEDSAVYLCASSLVPAYNEQFFGPGTRLTVL.

To note about this clone: The read gets to within 3 residues of the CDR3 end, and the germline J gene fills in the rest. The chain uses TRBV19 and TRBJ1-2; possible D gene TRBD1, 6 bases. Germline CDR1 is LNHDA and CDR2 is SQIVND (reference sequence). The length of the CDR3 is 17 residues. V lost 6 bases and J lost 4, with 24 bases in between. The DNA read from the CDR3 is TGTGCCAGTAGAGAAGGTTCGGGCAGGGGCCGGAGCTATGGC. It is translated as CASREGSGRGRSYG. The entire CDR3 sequence reads CASREGSGRGRSYGYTF.

Details on this clone: The read is 3 residues too short to cover the CDR3 end, so that end is filled in from the germline J gene. The genes are TRBV12-5 and TRBJ2-5; 8 bases agree with TRBD1. The CDR3 has 15 amino acids. From germline, CDR1 is LGHNT and CDR2 FRNRAP. The V and J ends lost 0 bases and 5 bases, in that order; junction bases with no gene match: 5. This chain's CDR3 is CASGLVAGGEETQYF. The CDR3 DNA, read in part, is TGTGCTAGTGGTTTGGTGGCAGGGGGCGAGGAGACC.

On this clone itself: The CDR3 goes on 3 residues after the read ends, and that part is filled in from the germline J gene. The gene calls are TRBV20-1 and TRBJ2-1; 8 bases fit TRBD2. J was trimmed by 5 bases and V by 3 bases; bases with no gene match: 12. This CDR3 has 16 residues. Germline CDR1 and CDR2: DFQATT and SNEGSKA (reference sequence). This CDR3 is CSASSPRGGRDNEQFF. Incomplete CDR3 DNA: TGCAGTGCTAGCTCCCCTCGGGGGGGCCGGGACAATGAG.

Points on this clone: Read coverage stops 3 residues before the CDR3 terminus; the germline J gene supplies the remainder. The chain employs TRBV5-1 and TRBJ2-7; TRBD2 agrees at 11 bases. V lost 0 bases to trimming and J lost 0 bases; unmatched junction nucleotides: 8. The CDR3 extends over 18 amino acids. Germline loops: CDR1 SGHRS, CDR2 YFSETQ. The CDR3 is CASSLAAGLAESSYEQYF. Incomplete CDR3 DNA: TGCGCCAGCAGCTTGGCCGCGGGACTAGCGGAGAGCTCCTACGAG.

A remark on this clone: The read finishes 3 residues shy of the CDR3 end, and the germline J gene is used to complete it. The chain recombines TRBV11-2 with TRBJ2-2, with D unresolved. Between the trimmed V and J ends, which lost 7 bases and 8 bases, there was a span of 5 bases. The CDR3 loop spans 10 amino acids. Germline V gives CDR1 SGHAT, CDR2 FQNNGV. The CDR3 loop is CASTPGELFF. CDR3 DNA, as far as it was read: TGTGCCAGCACCCCTGGGGAG.

A word on this clone: The read ends 3 residues before the CDR3 terminus; that terminus is restored from the germline J gene. J is TRBJ1-4 and V is TRBV19; the D gene is possibly TRBD1 (6 bases). Germline V gene lookup returns CDR1 LNHDA and CDR2 SQIVND (reference sequence). This CDR3 has 15 amino acids. Trimming pared 8 bases from V and 0 bases from J, leaving 13 bases between. The CDR3 here is CASSDSQTTNEKLFF. CDR3 DNA (partial): TGTGCCAGTTCGGACAGCCAAACAACTAATGAAAAA.

In the case of this clone: The CDR3 goes on 3 residues after the read ends, and that part is filled in from the germline J gene. This chain links TRBV6-1 with TRBJ1-6, with TRBD1 as a possible D gene (5 bases). The CDR3 is made up of 17 amino acids. Trimming took off 1 base at V and 2 bases at J, with 12 bases between the two ends. CDR1 and CDR2 (germline): MNHNS, SASEGT. The CDR3 sequence: CASSEGGKGTYNSPLHF. CDR3 bases read: TGTGCCAGCAGTGAAGGGGGAAAGGGGACCTATAATTCACCC.

With regard to this clone: The CDR3 is cut off 3 residues early in the read; its end comes from the germline J gene. The V call is TRBV19, the J call TRBJ2-3; perhaps TRBD2 as D (6 bases). The V end lost 4 bases, the J end lost 1 base, and 12 bases lay between the germline ends. In germline, CDR1 is LNHDA, CDR2 SQIVND (reference sequence). The CDR3 runs to 15 residues. CDR3 residues: CASSKGVAGTDTQYF. CDR3 DNA, as far as it was read: TGTGCCAGTAGTAAAGGCGTAGCGGGCACAGATACG.

Concerning this clone: An end of the junction differs from the germline gene, which may be a read error. CDR3: CASGLDQGVLRNSGANVLTF. CDR3 DNA (partial): TGCGCCAGCGGCTTGGACCAGGGGGTGCTCAGGAACTCTGGGGCCAACGTC. The chain is built from TRBV5-1 and TRBJ2-6; TRBD1 aligns across 7 bases. The observed sequence ends 3 residues before the CDR3 terminus, with the missing tail filled in from the germline J gene. This CDR3 contains 20 residues. Looked up from germline, CDR1 is SGHRS and CDR2 is YFSETQ.

As to this clone: Sequencing ends 3 residues short of the CDR3 end; the germline J gene provides the rest. Other DNA sequences in this sample translate to the same CDR3. This sequence joins TRBV2 and TRBJ1-4; tentative D call: TRBD1 (6 bases). V was shortened by 6 bases and J by 0 bases, with 8 bases between the two germline ends. CDR1 and CDR2 (germline): SNHLY, FYNNEI. The CDR3 runs 14 residues. Partial CDR3 DNA: TGTGCCAGCAGCAACAGGGCAACTAATGAAAAA. Translating gives CASSNRATNEK. The whole CDR3 sequence is CASSNRATNEKLFF.

As regards this clone: Sequencing ends 3 residues short of the CDR3 end; the germline J gene provides the rest. The gene calls are TRBV6-4 and TRBJ2-2, with D possibly being TRBD1 (6 bases). Trimming shortened V by 3 bases and J by 6 bases, and 14 bases separated the two germline ends. CDR3 length: 15 amino acids. The germline gives CDR1 MRHNA, CDR2 SNTAGT. This CDR3 reads CASSDSTGRPGELFF. The CDR3 bases that were read are TGTGCCAGCAGTGATTCTACAGGGCGGCCCGGGGAG.

Regarding this clone: The sequence runs out 3 residues before the end of the CDR3; the remainder is reconstructed from the germline J gene. The chain carries TRBV4-1 and TRBJ1-1; D is unresolved. Germline lookup yields CDR1 MGHRA and CDR2 YSYEKL. The CDR3 extends over 14 amino acids. The V end was cut by 3 bases, the J end by 1 base, with 9 bases between. The CDR3 sequence is CASSHQRWNTEAFF. CDR3 DNA (partial): TGCGCCAGCAGCCACCAGAGGTGGAACACTGAA.